A selection of T cell receptor beta chains follows, all from one sample in a study of cytomegalovirus exposure and HLA in healthy donors. Profiling relied on immunoSEQ multiplex PCR, and the TCRdb table lists in-frame clones only, not all of them. Of approximately 170,000 clones listed, more than 65% were seen once; the top ten hold 4.5% to 5%. Sample: PBMCs. The receptors shown here come from a young man in good health and CMV-seropositive. Both conserved end residues are part of each CDR3. Fields, in order: V gene, J gene, CDR3 protein.

TRBV19	TRBJ2-2	CASSAKNTGELFF
TRBV7-9	TRBJ2-5	CASSLLAETQYF
TRBV5-1	TRBJ1-1	CASSWDRNTEAFF
TRBV6-5	TRBJ2-1	CASSVLALLPNEQFF
TRBV18	TRBJ1-5	CASSDNSNQPQHF
TRBV6-1	TRBJ2-3	CASSRAGYSTDTQYF
TRBV11-2	TRBJ1-1	CASSLGGLTEAFF
TRBV29-1	TRBJ1-1	CSVATTGNTEAFF
TRBV30	TRBJ1-5	CAWSVRGGGQPQHF
TRBV11-2	TRBJ2-1	CASSLDRTDRGGLEQFF
TRBV29-1	TRBJ2-5	CSVDAAETQYF
TRBV28	TRBJ2-1	CASSSRGQPPYNEQFF
TRBV25-1	TRBJ1-4	CASGGSAATNEKLFF
TRBV30	TRBJ1-1	CAWSVGQRTEAFF
TRBV2	TRBJ2-3	CASSEPLVLAGVGDTQYF
TRBV19	TRBJ1-2	CASRTDRANYGYTF
TRBV5-4	TRBJ1-5	CASSLGGGQPQHF
TRBV10-3	TRBJ2-1	CAISESTGRDAYNEQFF
TRBV4-1	TRBJ2-5	CASSQDMGGTSYYF
TRBV7-2	TRBJ1-2	CASRHPGQADGYTF
TRBV7-9	TRBJ2-2	CASSFLHRGRGGELFF
TRBV27	TRBJ2-3	CASSLIGAFTDTQYF
TRBV13	TRBJ1-1	CASSPTGGDTEAFF
TRBV10-2	TRBJ2-5	CASRAGAGSRTQYF
TRBV7-9	TRBJ2-5	CASSLGFLGQGQETQYF
TRBV5-1	TRBJ1-6	CASSLQEPNSPLHF
TRBV5-1	TRBJ2-3	CASSPDPERERADTQYF
TRBV30	TRBJ1-2	CAWSGVAGGLLGYTF
TRBV6-1	TRBJ2-1	CASRTTGGGKDEQFF
TRBV5-1	TRBJ1-4	CASSLGDATNEKLFF
TRBV2	TRBJ2-5	CASSVGTSGSQTQYF
TRBV28	TRBJ1-5	CASSLSSGEGNQPQHF
TRBV7-9	TRBJ1-3	CASSMTGAGSGNTIYF
TRBV12-1	TRBJ1-2	CASSPLSGRAGYTF
TRBV9	TRBJ1-2	CASSVGDRASYTF
TRBV5-8	TRBJ2-1	CASSLETSGGYNEQFF
TRBV9	TRBJ2-2	CASSLYLGTGATGELFF
TRBV7-9	TRBJ2-6	CASSFGRGFNVLTF
TRBV5-1	TRBJ1-2	CASSDGEGVDYGYTF
TRBV6-5	TRBJ1-2	CASKKAAGIKYGYTF
TRBV6-5	TRBJ2-2	CASSYDGGWSTGELFF
TRBV27	TRBJ1-2	CASSAGVYYGYTF
TRBV9	TRBJ1-2	CASVKGPGEGYGYTF
TRBV2	TRBJ1-5	CASRDRGSNQPQHF
TRBV7-9	TRBJ2-5	CASSSRGQGPPKGETQYF
TRBV5-1	TRBJ2-2	CASRTGTPNTGELFF
TRBV6-6	TRBJ1-4	CASSYRDTPFF
TRBV7-9	TRBJ2-6	CASSFQTGQGSPGANVLTF
TRBV11-3	TRBJ2-5	CASSSWTSGDKETQYF
TRBV6-5	TRBJ1-3	CASSYLATGSGNTIYF
TRBV5-1	TRBJ1-1	CASKRDTGGTEAFF
TRBV29-1	TRBJ1-1	CSVQLGQNTEAFF
TRBV7-9	TRBJ1-4	CASSPSGLPEVEKLFF
TRBV30	TRBJ1-4	CASGAGWEKLFF
TRBV27	TRBJ2-3	CASSLDRTTDTQYF
TRBV10-1	TRBJ2-2	CASSEGQGMNTGELFF
TRBV18	TRBJ1-5	CASSRESGSNQPQHF
TRBV9	TRBJ2-1	CASSVGGGSYNEQFF
TRBV4-2	TRBJ1-3	CASSTPSWSVSGNTIYF
TRBV2	TRBJ2-3	CASKRVSGSTDTQYF